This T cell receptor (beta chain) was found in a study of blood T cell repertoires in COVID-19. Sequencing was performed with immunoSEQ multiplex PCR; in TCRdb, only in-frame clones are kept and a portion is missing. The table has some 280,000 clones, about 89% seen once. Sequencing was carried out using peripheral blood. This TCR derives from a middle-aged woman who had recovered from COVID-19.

The CDR3 reads CSASGWQGNEQFF. CDR3 sequence (DNA): TGCAGTGCTAGTGGTTGGCAGGGCAATGAGCAGTTCTTC. The chain has TRBV20-1 and TRBJ2-1, with D maybe TRBD1 (5 bases). The CDR3 extends over 13 amino acids. Trimming left V 3 bases short and J 6 bases short, with 12 bases between. Germline CDR1 reads DFQATT; CDR2 reads SNEGSKA (reference sequence).